The T cell receptor beta chain described here comes from a study of shared clonotypes between healthy human individuals. TCRdb's copy holds only in-frame clones and misses some; the assay was immunoSEQ multiplex PCR. The table has about 960,000 clones, roughly 72% seen once. Germline V gene lookup returns CDR1 GTSNPN and CDR2 SVGIG (reference sequence). V shed 1 base and J shed 3 bases, with 17 bases lying between them. The CDR3 is made up of 16 amino acids. Material for sequencing was memory CD4+ T cells sorted from blood. Stated subset: CD45RA-negative fraction. This sequence was found in a man aged 18 to 30 in good health. The chain recombines TRBV30 with TRBJ2-3; D is perhaps TRBD2 (5 bases). The chain's CDR3 is CAWSGRVRGLTDTQYF. The CDR3 DNA follows: TGTGCCTGGAGTGGTAGGGTGCGCGGGTTGACAGATACGCAGTATTTT. The full variable domain, rest sourced from reference TRBV30 and TRBJ2-3, is SQTIHQWPATLVQPVGSPLSLECTVEGTSNPNLYWYRQAAGRGLQLLFYSVGIGQISSEVPQNLSASRPQDRQFILSSKKLLLSDSGFYLCAWSGRVRGLTDTQYFGPGTRLTVL.